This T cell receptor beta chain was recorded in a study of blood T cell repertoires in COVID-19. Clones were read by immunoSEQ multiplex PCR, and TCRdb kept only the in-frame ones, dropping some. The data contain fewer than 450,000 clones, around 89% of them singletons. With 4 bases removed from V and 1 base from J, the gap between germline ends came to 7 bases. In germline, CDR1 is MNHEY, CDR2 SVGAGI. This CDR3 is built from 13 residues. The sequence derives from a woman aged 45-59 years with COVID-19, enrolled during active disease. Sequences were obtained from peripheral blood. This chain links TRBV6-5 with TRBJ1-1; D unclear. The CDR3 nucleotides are TGTGCCAGCAGTTTTCAGGAGAACACTGAAGCTTTCTTT. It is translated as CASSFQENTEAFF.